These 24 T cell receptor beta chains were sequenced from one sample in a study of blood T cell repertoires in COVID-19. Here immunoSEQ multiplex PCR was the method, and the copy in TCRdb shows in-frame clones only, minus some. The sample contains around 230,000 clones, roughly 86% of which appear only once. Sequencing was carried out using PBMCs or T cells enriched from blood (not recorded which). Receptors were obtained from a man aged 18 to 29 with acute COVID-19.

This clone was recorded once. The V gene is TRBV4-1, the J gene TRBJ2-1; 11 bases line up with TRBD2. Germline V gene sequence: CDR1 MGHRA, CDR2 YSYEKL. After removal of 1 base from V and 8 bases from J, the junction contained 7 bases not matched to a gene. The CDR3 runs 16 residues. Here the CDR3 DNA reads TGCGCCAGCAGCCAAGGTGTCCTAGCGGGAGGCCATGAGCAGTTCTTC. As protein: CASSQGVLAGGHEQFF.

The chain joins TRBV10-3 to TRBJ1-6; 11 bases align to TRBD1. The germline gives CDR1 ENHRY, CDR2 SYGVKD. V trimming: 6 bases; J trimming: 6 bases; junction bases outside the gene matches: 7. The CDR3 length is 16 residues. CDR3 nucleotides: TGTGCCATCAGCGAGGACAGGGGGCTAGGTAATTCACCCCTCCACTTT. Translated, it gives CAISEDRGLGNSPLHF.

V gene TRBV19 combines with J gene TRBJ1-5; 7 nucleotides agree with TRBD1. The V gene's germline CDR1 is LNHDA and CDR2 SQIVND (reference sequence). The length of the CDR3 is 15 residues. The trim removed 6 bases at V and 2 bases at J, leaving 7 bases unmatched. This chain's CDR3 is CASSIDRVGNQPQHF. CDR3 DNA: TGTGCCAGTAGCATTGACAGGGTAGGCAATCAGCCCCAGCATTTT.

V and J are TRBV9 and TRBJ2-1, with D maybe TRBD2 (6 bases). Germline lookup yields CDR1 SGDLS and CDR2 YYNGEE. Trimming shortened V by 8 bases and J by 8 bases, and 17 bases separated the two germline ends. The CDR3 covers 13 residues. The CDR3 loop is CASSGVVVDEQFF. CDR3 nucleotides: TGTGCCAGTTCGGGGGTTGTGGTCGATGAGCAGTTCTTC. Variable domain in full (rest from reference TRBV9 and TRBJ2-1): DSGVTQTPKHLITATGQRVTLRCSPRSGDLSVYWYQQSLDQGLQFLIQYYNGEERAKGNILERFSAQQFPDLHSELNLSSLELGDSALYFCASSGVVVDEQFFGPGTRLTVL.

The V call is TRBV27, the J call TRBJ2-2; D is possibly TRBD2 (7 bases). Trimming pared 4 bases from V and 4 bases from J, leaving 16 bases between. The germline V gene has CDR1 MNHEY and CDR2 SMNVEV (reference sequence). This CDR3 region has 16 residues. The DNA for the CDR3 is TGTGCCAGCAGTTCCAACACAGGGAGGGGCACCGGGGAGCTGTTTTTT. This translates into CASSSNTGRGTGELFF.

A single count supports this clone. The genes are TRBV28 and TRBJ2-5, with D possibly being TRBD2 (5 bases). V gave up 3 bases and J gave up 1 base, with 9 bases separating them. The germline V gene has CDR1 MDHEN and CDR2 SYDVKM. The CDR3 spans 14 residues. For the CDR3, the DNA is TGTGCCAGCAGTTTTGAGGGTGGCCAAGAGACCCAGTACTTC. Protein: CASSFEGGQETQYF. Together with reference TRBV28 and TRBJ2-5, the CDR3 gives the full variable domain: DVKVTQSSRYLVKRTGEKVFLECVQDMDHENMFWYRQDPGLGLRLIYFSYDVKMKEKGDIPEGYSVSREKKERFSLILESASTNQTSMYLCASSFEGGQETQYFGPGTRLLVL.

This clone was counted between two and nine times. The CDR3 reads CASSVGNGGGQETQYF. The DNA for the CDR3 is TGTGCCAGCAGCGTAGGGAACGGGGGGGGACAAGAGACCCAGTACTTC. The V call is TRBV9, the J call TRBJ2-5; 8 bases are shared with TRBD2. This CDR3 has 16 amino acids. The trim removed 0 bases at V and 2 bases at J, leaving 6 bases unmatched. The germline gives CDR1 SGDLS, CDR2 YYNGEE.

V usage is TRBV5-5 and J usage is TRBJ1-4, with D possibly TRBD1 on 6 matching bases. Germline assignment: CDR1 SGHKS and CDR2 YYEKEE (reference sequence). The CDR3 has 19 residues. With 3 bases removed from V and 0 bases from J, the gap between germline ends came to 21 bases. The DNA for the CDR3 is TGTGCCAGCAGCTATAGCGGGGACACCAAAGATGCAACTAATGAAAAACTGTTTTTT. It encodes CASSYSGDTKDATNEKLFF.

This clone was seen just once. The chain links TRBV11-2 to TRBJ1-1; 7 nucleotides agree with TRBD1. V lost 3 bases, J lost 4 bases, and 5 bases stayed unmatched. The CDR3 has 14 amino acids. CDR1 is SGHAT and CDR2 is FQNNGV in the germline V gene. The CDR3 DNA sequence: TGTGCCAGCAGCTTCACAGGGGCAAGCACTGAAGCTTTCTTT. This gives the protein CASSFTGASTEAFF.

The V gene is TRBV27, the J gene TRBJ2-2; 8 nucleotides align to TRBD2. Germline V gene sequence: CDR1 MNHEY, CDR2 SMNVEV (reference sequence). The CDR3 runs to 17 residues. The V gene end was trimmed by 5 bases and the J gene end by 2 bases; junction bases not matched to a gene: 10. In nucleotides, the CDR3 is TGTGCCAGCAGTCCCTCCGTGCTAGCGGGCAACACCGGGGAGCTGTTTTTT. This sequence encodes CASSPSVLAGNTGELFF.

The chain is built from TRBV27 and TRBJ2-7; TRBD2 matches 12 bases. The length of the CDR3 is 18 residues. V lost 3 bases and J lost 0; bases outside the gene matches: 9. CDR1 MNHEY and CDR2 SMNVEV come from the germline V gene (reference sequence). The CDR3 here is CASSFRTSGAPSSYEQYF. DNA of the CDR3: TGTGCCAGCAGTTTCAGGACTAGCGGGGCCCCAAGCTCCTACGAGCAGTACTTC.

The chain combines TRBV6-5 with TRBJ2-7; 8 bases are shared with TRBD2. The CDR3 has 14 residues. CDR1 MNHEY and CDR2 SVGAGI come from the germline V gene. Unmatched junction bases numbered 5, after V lost 4 bases and J lost 3 bases. The CDR3 DNA sequence: TGTGCCAGCAGTTTTACTAGCGGAGACTACGAGCAGTACTTC. It encodes CASSFTSGDYEQYF.

The rearrangement uses TRBV19 and TRBJ1-5, with D tentatively TRBD1 (6 bases). This CDR3 spans 14 amino acids. The germline V and J ends were trimmed by 6 bases and 6 bases, with 15 bases remaining between them. Germline assignment: CDR1 LNHDA and CDR2 SQIVND (reference sequence). The CDR3 region has the DNA TGTGCCAGTAGCCCCCCAACAGGGATTCAGCCCCAGCATTTT. Its protein product is CASSPPTGIQPQHF. Full variable domain (missing parts from reference TRBV19 and TRBJ1-5): DGGITQSPKYLFRKEGQNVTLSCEQNLNHDAMYWYRQDPGQGLRLIYYSQIVNDFQKGDIAEGYSVSREKKESFPLTVTSAQKNPTAFYLCASSPPTGIQPQHFGDGTRLSIL.

The rearrangement joins TRBV28 to TRBJ2-3, with 12 positions matching TRBD2. CDR1 MDHEN and CDR2 SYDVKM come from the germline V gene. CDR3 length equals 17 residues. V lost 5 bases and J lost 5; bases outside the gene matches: 11. The CDR3 here is CASSVGLAGKEEDTQYF. CDR3 nucleotide sequence: TGTGCCAGCAGTGTAGGACTAGCGGGAAAGGAAGAAGATACGCAGTATTTT. Full variable domain (outside the CDR3, taken from reference TRBV28 and TRBJ2-3): DVKVTQSSRYLVKRTGEKVFLECVQDMDHENMFWYRQDPGLGLRLIYFSYDVKMKEKGDIPEGYSVSREKKERFSLILESASTNQTSMYLCASSVGLAGKEEDTQYFGPGTRLTVL.

This clone is a singleton in its sample. The chain recombines TRBV2 with TRBJ1-5; a possible D gene is TRBD1 (6 bases). The CDR3 spans 15 residues. V was trimmed by 5 bases and J by 4 bases, leaving 15 bases between them. The germline V gene encodes CDR1 SNHLY and CDR2 FYNNEI. DNA for the CDR3: TGTGCCAGCAGTCAACAGGGTAGCCTAAATCAGCCCCAGCATTTT. As protein: CASSQQGSLNQPQHF.

The rearrangement links TRBV4-1 to TRBJ2-7, with unresolved D. The germline V and J ends were trimmed by 4 bases and 7 bases, with 14 bases remaining between them. The CDR3 runs 13 residues. CDR1 and CDR2 from the germline V gene are MGHRA and YSYEKL. CDR3 region: CASSPFIGQEQYF. The DNA of the CDR3 is TGCGCCAGCAGCCCATTTATTGGCCAAGAGCAGTACTTC.

V and J are TRBV5-4 and TRBJ1-1, with D unresolved. Germline V gene data show CDR1 as SGHNT and CDR2 as YYREEE (reference sequence). The V and J ends lost 0 bases and 1 base respectively, with 10 bases between them. This CDR3 has 15 amino acids. CDR3 nucleotide sequence: TGTGCCAGCAGCTTGGCACGGGTGAGGAACACTGAAGCTTTCTTT. Protein: CASSLARVRNTEAFF.

A remark on this clone: The junction does not match germline at one end; this may be a read error. V gene TRBV12-5 combines with J gene TRBJ1-5; D perhaps matches TRBD1 (5 bases). There are 14 residues in the CDR3. Germline V gives CDR1 LGHNT, CDR2 FRNRAP. The CDR3 region is CASGLGVSYQPQHF. The CDR3 coding sequence is TGTGCTAGTGGTTTAGGGGTTAGCTATCAGCCCCAGCATTTT.

The genes are TRBV5-1 and TRBJ2-1; no clear D. V lost 1 base and J lost 8, with 16 bases in between. Per germline, CDR1 SGHRS and CDR2 YFSETQ. The CDR3 has 15 residues. The CDR3 DNA reads TGCGCCAGCAGCTTGCAAGAATACTATGGTTATGAGCAGTTCTTC. Residues: CASSLQEYYGYEQFF.

The chain is built from TRBV7-8 and TRBJ1-1; unclear D gene. Germline V gene lookup returns CDR1 SGHVS and CDR2 FQNEAQ. This CDR3 comprises 17 residues. The V and J ends lost 4 bases and 3 bases respectively, with 21 bases between them. The CDR3 protein is CASSSPRYADFYTEAFF. CDR3 nucleotide sequence: TGTGCCAGCAGCTCTCCCAGATACGCCGACTTCTACACTGAAGCTTTCTTT.

The chain joins TRBV6-2 or TRBV6-3 to TRBJ1-1, with 7 bases identical to TRBD1. Trimming took 4 bases from V and 7 from J; bases not matched to a gene: 15. CDR3 length: 16 residues. Germline-derived CDR1 and CDR2 are MNHEY and SVGEGT. CDR3 sequence: CASSSTGVSTLHEAFF. CDR3 nucleotide sequence: TGTGCCAGCAGTTCTACAGGGGTATCAACCCTTCATGAAGCTTTCTTT.

V gene TRBV6-5 combines with J gene TRBJ2-5; 7 bases map to TRBD1. V lost 5 bases, J lost 2 bases, and 5 bases stayed unmatched. The CDR3 contains 14 residues. Germline V gene data show CDR1 as MNHEY and CDR2 as SVGAGI. This CDR3 reads CASSPGQLQETQYF. CDR3 DNA sequence: TGTGCCAGCAGTCCGGGACAGCTTCAAGAGACCCAGTACTTC.

This sequence joins TRBV30 and TRBJ2-7, with 9 bases that match TRBD1. The V gene end was trimmed by 4 bases and the J gene end by 5 bases; junction bases not matched to a gene: 9. The CDR3 is made up of 14 amino acids. CDR1 and CDR2 from the germline V gene are GTSNPN and SVGIG (reference sequence). The CDR3 reads CAWTPGTGWDEQYF. In nucleotides, the CDR3 is TGTGCCTGGACTCCCGGGACAGGGTGGGACGAGCAGTACTTC.

The chain is built from TRBV6-7 and TRBJ2-1, with 8 bases aligning to TRBD2. TRBV6-7 is recorded as an ORF, its role being uncertain. The CDR3 runs to 16 residues. Losses at the gene ends were 2 bases for V and 6 bases for J; bases not matched to a gene: 9. The DNA for the CDR3 is TGTGCCAGCAGTTACCCTACCGGGACTAGGATCAATGAGCAGTTCTTC. Its protein product is CASSYPTGTRINEQFF.